These T cell receptor beta chains were read from a single sample in a study of shared clonotypes between healthy human individuals. The table came from immunoSEQ multiplex PCR; TCRdb's copy has only in-frame clones and leaves some out. Of some 2 million clones listed, 85% to 95% were seen once; the top ten hold 1.2%. Sequencing was done on a sample of naive CD8+ T cells sorted from blood. The origin of the receptors is a man younger than 35 in good health. CDR3s include the opening cysteine and the closing phenylalanine or tryptophan. A D gene is named only where the DNA matches it firmly. Clone size appears in some rows only: once, few, many, or a class for an expanded clone.

V	J	D	size	DNA	CDR3
TRBV10-3	TRBJ2-1	.	.	TGTGCCACCTCCCCCGGGTACAATGAGCAGTTCTTC	CATSPGYNEQFF
TRBV5-1	TRBJ2-1	.	.	TGCGCCAGCAGCTTGGAGGGTGACTACAATGAGCAGTTCTTC	CASSLEGDYNEQFF
TRBV15	TRBJ2-7	.	.	TGTGCCACCAGCAGAGATCGGGAAGACTCGGACTACGAGCAGTACTTC	CATSRDREDSDYEQYF
TRBV4-3	TRBJ2-7	TRBD1	.	TGCGCCAGCAGCCAAGATCGGGACAGCGCTTCCGAGCAGTACTTC	CASSQDRDSASEQYF
TRBV6-5	TRBJ1-5	.	few	TGTGCCAGCAGTTACTCGATTGGGGGTCAGCCCCAGCATTTT	CASSYSIGGQPQHF
TRBV10-3	TRBJ1-1	.	.	TGTGCCATCAGACAGGACAATAAAAACACTGAAGCTTTCTTT	CAIRQDNKNTEAFF
TRBV5-1	TRBJ1-1	TRBD1	.	TGCGCCAGCAGCTTGGACCGGACAGGGGCAACTGAAGCTTTCTTT	CASSLDRTGATEAFF
TRBV28	TRBJ2-5	TRBD2	.	TGTGCCAGCAGACCGGGGACTAGCGGGGGGCGAGAGACCCAGTACTTC	CASRPGTSGGRETQYF
TRBV5-5	TRBJ2-7	TRBD2	.	TGTGCCACGGGACTAGCGCCTACCTACGAGCAGTACTTC	CATGLAPTYEQYF
TRBV28	TRBJ1-2	.	.	TGTGCCAGCAGTTTCGGAGGGGAAGATGGCTACACCTTC	CASSFGGEDGYTF
TRBV18	TRBJ2-7	TRBD1	.	TGTGCCAGCTCACTAGATCCGGGACAGGGGGCCTACGAGCAGTACTTC	CASSLDPGQGAYEQYF
TRBV11-2	TRBJ1-2	TRBD1	.	TGTGCCAGCAGCTACCGGGACAGGGCGCCTAACTATGGCTACACCTTC	CASSYRDRAPNYGYTF
TRBV7-2	TRBJ2-3	TRBD2	.	TGTGCCAGCAGCTTAGAGCCTAGCGGGTATAGCACAGATACGCAGTATTTT	CASSLEPSGYSTDTQYF
TRBV27	TRBJ2-7	.	.	TGTGCCAGTGGCCGGGCCCGAGACTACTACGAGCAGTACTTC	CASGRARDYYEQYF
TRBV7-6	TRBJ1-4	.	.	TGTGCCAGCAGCTTAGGAGGCAGGGGCGATGAAAAACTGTTTTTT	CASSLGGRGDEKLFF
TRBV9	TRBJ2-7	.	.	TGTGCCAGCAGCGTGGGCGGGTCTGAGCAGTACTTC	CASSVGGSEQYF
TRBV9	TRBJ2-7	.	.	TGTGCCAGCAGCGTAGAACCGTCCTCTAGGGACGAGCAGTACTTC	CASSVEPSSRDEQYF
TRBV7-2	TRBJ2-7	TRBD2	.	TGTGCCAGCAGCTTCCGGGAGGGCTCCTACGAGCAGTACTTC	CASSFREGSYEQYF
TRBV30	TRBJ2-7	.	.	TGTGCCTGGAGTGAAACGACAGTTTCCGATTCCGAGCAGTACTTC	CAWSETTVSDSEQYF
TRBV27	TRBJ2-7	.	.	TGTGCCAGCAGTATCGACCCCATTTACGAGCAGTACTTC	CASSIDPIYEQYF
TRBV6-1	TRBJ2-2	.	.	TGTGCCAGCAGTGAAGACAGACAGAGCACCGGGGAGCTGTTTTTT	CASSEDRQSTGELFF
TRBV19	TRBJ1-6	.	.	TGTGCCAGTAGTCCCGGGACGGATAATTCACCCCTCCACTTT	CASSPGTDNSPLHF
TRBV27	TRBJ2-2	.	.	TGTGCCAGCAGGTTTCCAAACACCGGGGAGCTGTTTTTT	CASRFPNTGELFF
TRBV28	TRBJ2-2	.	.	TGTGCCAGCATTTCGGGGTTCGAGAACACCGGGGAGCTGTTTTTT	CASISGFENTGELFF
TRBV4-1	TRBJ2-7	.	.	TGCGCCAGCAGCCAATTCGGGACTGATATTTTGGAGCAGTACTTC	CASSQFGTDILEQYF
TRBV19	TRBJ1-1	.	.	TGTGCCAGTAGTTTAGCGTGGAACACTGAAGCTTTCTTT	CASSLAWNTEAFF
TRBV9	TRBJ1-4	TRBD1	.	TGTGCCAGCAGCGTAGAGGGGGCGGCTAATGAAAAACTGTTTTTT	CASSVEGAANEKLFF
TRBV7-9	TRBJ2-3	TRBD1	.	TGTGCCAGCAGCTCTGGGACAGGGGGCCCAGATACGCAGTATTTT	CASSSGTGGPDTQYF
TRBV9	TRBJ2-7	.	.	TGTGCCAGCAGCGTATCAGGGCGCGAGCAGTACTTC	CASSVSGREQYF
TRBV28	TRBJ1-5	TRBD1	once	TGTGCCAGCAGTCCATCGACAGGGTTCAGTTTTTATAGCAATCAGCCCCAGCATTTT	CASSPSTGFSFYSNQPQHF
TRBV6-5	TRBJ2-7	.	.	TGTGCCAGCAGTAACGACTATGGACAGCACTACGAGCAGTACTTC	CASSNDYGQHYEQYF
TRBV29-1	TRBJ2-1	.	.	TGCAGCGTTGATTTACCGGGATTGGGGCATGAGCAGTTCTTC	CSVDLPGLGHEQFF
TRBV5-4	TRBJ1-1	.	.	TGTGCCAGCAGCTTGGCCCCGAGCTCTGAAGCTTTCTTT	CASSLAPSSEAFF
TRBV4-3	TRBJ2-1	.	.	TGCGCCAGCAGCCAAGACGGGGGAACCCAAAAGGGTGAGCAGTTCTTC	CASSQDGGTQKGEQFF
TRBV19	TRBJ2-7	TRBD2	.	TGTGCCAGTAGTATGGGAGGGTGGACCTACGAGCAGTACTTC	CASSMGGWTYEQYF
TRBV7-9	TRBJ2-3	.	.	TGTGCCAGCAGCTCCCCCAATGCGAACACGCAGTATTTT	CASSSPNANTQYF
TRBV5-6	TRBJ2-3	.	.	TGTGCCAGCAGCTTCATGGATACGCAGTATTTT	CASSFMDTQYF
TRBV6-5	TRBJ2-7	TRBD1	once	TGTGCCAGCTACGGGACAGTAAAGGGGAAATACGAGCAGTACTTC	CASYGTVKGKYEQYF
TRBV10-3	TRBJ1-1	TRBD1	.	TGTGCCATCAGTGACGCAGGGGGGTACACTGAAGCTTTCTTT	CAISDAGGYTEAFF
TRBV4-3	TRBJ2-3	.	.	TGCGCCAGCAGCTGGGTCTCGGGGGCTGAAAGAGATACGCAGTATTTT	CASSWVSGAERDTQYF
TRBV9	TRBJ1-1	.	.	TGTGCCAGCAGCGTAGGAGTTCTCACTGAAGCTTTCTTT	CASSVGVLTEAFF
TRBV6-5	TRBJ2-7	.	.	TGTGCCAGCAGCCCGACTGAGGCGCCTTCCTACGAGCAGTACTTC	CASSPTEAPSYEQYF
TRBV27	TRBJ2-1	.	.	TGTGCCAGCAGTTTCGACCCCTACAATGAGCAGTTCTTC	CASSFDPYNEQFF
TRBV4-1	TRBJ1-6	.	.	TGCGCCAGCAGCAAAGATGGTACTGCCCTCTATAATTCACCCCTCCACTTT	CASSKDGTALYNSPLHF